The T cell receptor (beta chain) under discussion was sequenced for a study of T cell repertoires in cytomegalovirus infection. Study details: Public TCR beta signatures provided an indication of both CMV infection and a matching HLA type. Study findings and constraints: In two of eight donors, the top clonotype was HLA-C-restricted CMV-specific.

The CDR3 is 11 residues long. Trimming shortened V by 5 bases and J by 2 bases, and 6 bases separated the two germline ends. Germline V gene lookup returns CDR1 DFQATT and CDR2 SNEGSKA (reference sequence). With respect to this clonotype: Its antigen is as yet unknown.

TCRdb re-called the reads through MiXCR, storing one row per CDR3 protein. The sample records 450,000 to 600,000 distinct CDR3 sequences, roughly 10% being singletons. This clonotype originated in a human donor in good health (CMV status not recorded). Some clones in this sample may be carry-over from other donors' samples. The sample consisted of PBMCs. J is TRBJ1-1 and V is TRBV20-1; D is ambiguous. The CDR3 DNA sequence: TGCAGTGCTCCCCGAAACACTGAAGCTTTCTTT. The encoded protein is CSAPRNTEAFF.